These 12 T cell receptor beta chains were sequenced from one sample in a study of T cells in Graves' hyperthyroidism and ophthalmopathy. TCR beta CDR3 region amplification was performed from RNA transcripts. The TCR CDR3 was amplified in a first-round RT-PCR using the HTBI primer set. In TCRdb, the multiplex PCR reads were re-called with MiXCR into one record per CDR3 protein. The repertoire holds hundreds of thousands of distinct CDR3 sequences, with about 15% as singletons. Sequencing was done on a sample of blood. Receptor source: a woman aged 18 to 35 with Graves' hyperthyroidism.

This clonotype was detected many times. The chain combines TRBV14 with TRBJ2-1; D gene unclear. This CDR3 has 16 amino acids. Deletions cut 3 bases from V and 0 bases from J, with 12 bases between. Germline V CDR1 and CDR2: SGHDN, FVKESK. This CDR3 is CASSHFDSSSYNEQFF. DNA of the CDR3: TGTGCCAGCAGCCACTTCGACTCGAGCTCCTACAATGAGCAGTTCTTC.

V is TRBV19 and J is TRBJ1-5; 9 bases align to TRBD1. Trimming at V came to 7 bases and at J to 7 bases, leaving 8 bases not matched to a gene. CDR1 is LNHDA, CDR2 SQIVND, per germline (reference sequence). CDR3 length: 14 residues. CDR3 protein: CASKDRGGSQPQHF. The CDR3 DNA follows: TGTGCCAGTAAGGACAGGGGTGGGAGCCAGCCCCAGCATTTT.

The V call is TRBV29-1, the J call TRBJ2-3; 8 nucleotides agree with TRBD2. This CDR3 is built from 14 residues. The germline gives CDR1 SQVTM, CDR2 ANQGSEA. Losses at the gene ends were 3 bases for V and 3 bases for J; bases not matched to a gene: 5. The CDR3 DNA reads TGCAGCGTTGAGGGACTAGACAATACAGATACGCAGTATTTT. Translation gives CSVEGLDNTDTQYF.

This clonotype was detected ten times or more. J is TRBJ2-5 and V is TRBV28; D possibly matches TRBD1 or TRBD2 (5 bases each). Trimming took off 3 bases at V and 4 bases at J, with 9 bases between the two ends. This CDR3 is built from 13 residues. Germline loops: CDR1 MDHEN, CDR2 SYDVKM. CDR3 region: CASSFEGRETQYF. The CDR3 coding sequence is TGTGCCAGCAGTTTTGAGGGGAGAGAGACCCAGTACTTC.

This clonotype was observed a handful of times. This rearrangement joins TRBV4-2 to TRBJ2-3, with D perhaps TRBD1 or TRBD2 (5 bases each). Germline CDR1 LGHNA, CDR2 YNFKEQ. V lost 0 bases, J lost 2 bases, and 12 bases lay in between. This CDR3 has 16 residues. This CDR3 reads CASSQDSTGPTDTQYF. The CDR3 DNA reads TGTGCCAGCAGCCAAGATTCGACGGGACCCACAGATACGCAGTATTTT.

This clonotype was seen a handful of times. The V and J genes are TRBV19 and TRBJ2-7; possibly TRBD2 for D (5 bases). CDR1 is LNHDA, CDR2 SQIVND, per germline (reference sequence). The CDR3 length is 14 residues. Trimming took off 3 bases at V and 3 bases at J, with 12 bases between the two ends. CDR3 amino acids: CASSIAGRSYEQYF. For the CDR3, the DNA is TGTGCCAGTAGTATCGCGGGCAGAAGCTACGAGCAGTACTTC.

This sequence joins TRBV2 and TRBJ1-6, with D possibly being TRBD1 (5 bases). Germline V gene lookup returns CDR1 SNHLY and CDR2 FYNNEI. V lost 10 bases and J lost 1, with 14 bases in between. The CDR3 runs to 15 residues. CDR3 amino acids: CATKREGSYNSPLHF. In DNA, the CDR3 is TGTGCCACTAAGAGGGAGGGGTCCTATAATTCACCCCTCCACTTT.

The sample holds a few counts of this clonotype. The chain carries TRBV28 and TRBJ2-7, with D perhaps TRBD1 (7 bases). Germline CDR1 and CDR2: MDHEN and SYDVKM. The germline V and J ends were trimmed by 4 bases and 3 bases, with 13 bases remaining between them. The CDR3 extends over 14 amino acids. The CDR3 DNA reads TGTGCCAGCAGTTCAGGGGGGCCCCACTACGAGCAGTACTTC. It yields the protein CASSSGGPHYEQYF.

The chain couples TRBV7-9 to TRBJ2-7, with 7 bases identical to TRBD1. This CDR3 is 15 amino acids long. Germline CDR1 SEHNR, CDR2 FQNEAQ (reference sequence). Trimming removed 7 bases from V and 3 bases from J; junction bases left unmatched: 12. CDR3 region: CASTPEQGLDYEQYF. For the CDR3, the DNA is TGTGCCAGCACCCCCGAACAGGGGTTGGACTACGAGCAGTACTTC.

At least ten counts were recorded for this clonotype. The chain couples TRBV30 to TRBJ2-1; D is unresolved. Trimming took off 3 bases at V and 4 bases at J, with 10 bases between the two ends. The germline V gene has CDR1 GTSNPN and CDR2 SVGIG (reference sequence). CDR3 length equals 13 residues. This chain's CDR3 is CAWRLDIYNEQFF. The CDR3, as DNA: TGTGCCTGGAGGCTAGACATTTACAATGAGCAGTTCTTC. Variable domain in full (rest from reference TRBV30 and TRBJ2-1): SQTIHQWPATLVQPVGSPLSLECTVEGTSNPNLYWYRQAAGRGLQLLFYSVGIGQISSEVPQNLSASRPQDRQFILSSKKLLLSDSGFYLCAWRLDIYNEQFFGPGTRLTVL.

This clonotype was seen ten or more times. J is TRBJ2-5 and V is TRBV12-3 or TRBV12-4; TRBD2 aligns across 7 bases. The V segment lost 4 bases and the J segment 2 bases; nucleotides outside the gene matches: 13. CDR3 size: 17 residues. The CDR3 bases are TGTGCCAGCAGTTCATACCCAGGGACTATATTTCAAGAGACCCAGTACTTC. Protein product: CASSSYPGTIFQETQYF.

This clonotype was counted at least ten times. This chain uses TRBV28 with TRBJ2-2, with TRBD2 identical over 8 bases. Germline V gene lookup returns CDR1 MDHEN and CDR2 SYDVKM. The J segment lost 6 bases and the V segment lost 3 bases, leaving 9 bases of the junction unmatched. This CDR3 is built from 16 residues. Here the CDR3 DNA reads TGTGCCAGCAGTTTGCCCGGGACTAGTATCTCCGGGGAGCTGTTTTTT. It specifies CASSLPGTSISGELFF.